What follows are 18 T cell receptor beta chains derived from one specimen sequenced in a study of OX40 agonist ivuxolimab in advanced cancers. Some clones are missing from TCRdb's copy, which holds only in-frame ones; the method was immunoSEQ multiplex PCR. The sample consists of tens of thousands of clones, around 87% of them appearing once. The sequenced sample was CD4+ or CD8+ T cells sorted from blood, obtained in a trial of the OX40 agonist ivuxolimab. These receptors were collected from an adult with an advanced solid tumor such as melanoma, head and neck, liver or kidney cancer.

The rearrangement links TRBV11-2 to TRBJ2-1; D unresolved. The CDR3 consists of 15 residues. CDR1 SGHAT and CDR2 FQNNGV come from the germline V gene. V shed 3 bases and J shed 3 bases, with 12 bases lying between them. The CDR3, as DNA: TGTGCCAGCAGCTTGTTCGTGGGGAACTACAATGAGCAGTTCTTC. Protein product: CASSLFVGNYNEQFF.

The CDR3 loop reads CASSNDRGAPGNTIYF. In nucleotides, the CDR3 is TGTGCCAGCAGCAACGACAGAGGGGCTCCTGGAAACACCATATATTTT. V gene TRBV5-6 combines with J gene TRBJ1-3, with a tentative D call TRBD1 (5 bases). Germline V gene sequence: CDR1 SGHDT, CDR2 YYEEEE. The V end lost 4 bases, the J end lost 2 bases, and 16 bases lay between the germline ends. This CDR3 has 16 amino acids.

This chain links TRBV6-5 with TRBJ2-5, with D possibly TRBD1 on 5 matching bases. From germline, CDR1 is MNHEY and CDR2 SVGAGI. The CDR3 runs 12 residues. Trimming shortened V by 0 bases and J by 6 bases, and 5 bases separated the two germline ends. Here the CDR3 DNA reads TGTGCCAGCAGTTACTCGGGGCAGACCCAGTACTTC. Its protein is CASSYSGQTQYF.

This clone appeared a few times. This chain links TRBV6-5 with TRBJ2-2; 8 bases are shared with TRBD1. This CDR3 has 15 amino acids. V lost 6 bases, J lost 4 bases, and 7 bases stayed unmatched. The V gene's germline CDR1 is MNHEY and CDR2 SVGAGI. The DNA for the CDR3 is TGTGCCAGCAGCCGGACAGGGCGGGCCACCGGGGAGCTGTTTTTT. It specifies CASSRTGRATGELFF.

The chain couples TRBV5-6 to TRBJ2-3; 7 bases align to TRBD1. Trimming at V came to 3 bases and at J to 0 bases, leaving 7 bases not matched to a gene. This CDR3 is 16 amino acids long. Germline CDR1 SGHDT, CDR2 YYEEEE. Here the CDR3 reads CASSYYLDRSTDTQYF. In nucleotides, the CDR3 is TGTGCCAGCAGCTACTATTTGGACAGGAGCACAGATACGCAGTATTTT.

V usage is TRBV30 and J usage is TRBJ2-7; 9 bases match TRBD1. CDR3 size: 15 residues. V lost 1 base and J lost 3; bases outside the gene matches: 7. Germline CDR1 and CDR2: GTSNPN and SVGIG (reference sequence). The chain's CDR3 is CAWSGHRGLDYEQYF. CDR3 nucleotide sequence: TGTGCCTGGAGTGGTCACAGGGGGCTTGACTACGAGCAGTACTTC.

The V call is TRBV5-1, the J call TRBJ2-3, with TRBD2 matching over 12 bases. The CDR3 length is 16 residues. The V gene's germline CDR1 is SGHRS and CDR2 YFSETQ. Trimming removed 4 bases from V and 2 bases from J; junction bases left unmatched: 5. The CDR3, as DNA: TGCGCCAGCAGCGTGGGACTAGCGGGCCCCACAGATACGCAGTATTTT. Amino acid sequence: CASSVGLAGPTDTQYF. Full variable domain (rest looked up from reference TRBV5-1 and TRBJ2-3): KAGVTQTPRYLIKTRGQQVTLSCSPISGHRSVSWYQQTPGQGLQFLFEYFSETQRNKGNFPGRFSGRQFSNSRSEMNVSTLELGDSALYLCASSVGLAGPTDTQYFGPGTRLTVL.

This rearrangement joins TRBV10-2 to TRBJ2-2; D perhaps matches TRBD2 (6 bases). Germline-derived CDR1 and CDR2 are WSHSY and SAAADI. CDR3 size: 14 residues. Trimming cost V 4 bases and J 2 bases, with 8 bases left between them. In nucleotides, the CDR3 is TGCGCCAGCAGTGGCGGGGTAAACACCGGGGAGCTGTTTTTT. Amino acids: CASSGGVNTGELFF.

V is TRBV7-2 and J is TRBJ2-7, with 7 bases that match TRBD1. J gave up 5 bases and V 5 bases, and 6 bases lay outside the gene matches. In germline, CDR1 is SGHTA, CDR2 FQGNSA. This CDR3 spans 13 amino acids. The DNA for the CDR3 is TGTGCCAGCAGCCTACCCGACAGGGACGAGCAGTACTTC. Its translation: CASSLPDRDEQYF.

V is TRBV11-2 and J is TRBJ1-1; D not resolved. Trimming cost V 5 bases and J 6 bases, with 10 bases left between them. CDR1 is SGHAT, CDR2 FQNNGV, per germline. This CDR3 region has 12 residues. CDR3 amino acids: CASSPLRPEAFF. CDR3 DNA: TGTGCCAGCAGCCCCCTTCGACCTGAAGCTTTCTTT.

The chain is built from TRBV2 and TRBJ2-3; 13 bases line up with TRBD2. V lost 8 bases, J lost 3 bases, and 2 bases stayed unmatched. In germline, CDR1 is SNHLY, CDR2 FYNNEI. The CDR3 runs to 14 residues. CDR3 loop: CASGLAGVTDTQYF. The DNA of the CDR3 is TGTGCCAGCGGACTAGCGGGAGTTACAGATACGCAGTATTTT.

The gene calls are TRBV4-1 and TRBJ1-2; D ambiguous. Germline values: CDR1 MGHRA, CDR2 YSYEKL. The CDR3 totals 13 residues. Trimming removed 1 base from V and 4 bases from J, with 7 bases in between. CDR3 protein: CASSQGNSYGYTF. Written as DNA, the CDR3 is TGCGCCAGCAGCCAAGGGAATAGCTATGGCTACACCTTC.

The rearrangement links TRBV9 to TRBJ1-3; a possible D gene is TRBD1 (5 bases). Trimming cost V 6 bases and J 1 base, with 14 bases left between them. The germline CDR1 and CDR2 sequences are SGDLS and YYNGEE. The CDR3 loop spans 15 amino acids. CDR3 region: CASTAGTPSGNTIYF. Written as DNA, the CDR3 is TGTGCCAGCACCGCAGGGACTCCGTCTGGAAACACCATATATTTT.

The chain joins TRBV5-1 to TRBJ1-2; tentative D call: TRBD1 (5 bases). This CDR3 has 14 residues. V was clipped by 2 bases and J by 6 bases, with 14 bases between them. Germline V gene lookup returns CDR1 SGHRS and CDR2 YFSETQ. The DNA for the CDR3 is TGCGCCAGCAGCTTCAACCAGGGAGCCGATGGCTACACCTTC. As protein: CASSFNQGADGYTF.

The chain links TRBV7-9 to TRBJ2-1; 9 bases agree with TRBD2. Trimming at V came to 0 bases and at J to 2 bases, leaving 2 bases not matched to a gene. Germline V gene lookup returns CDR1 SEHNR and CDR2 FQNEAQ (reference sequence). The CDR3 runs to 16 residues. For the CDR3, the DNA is TGTGCCAGCAGCTTAGCGACTAGCGGACCCTACAATGAGCAGTTCTTC. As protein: CASSLATSGPYNEQFF.

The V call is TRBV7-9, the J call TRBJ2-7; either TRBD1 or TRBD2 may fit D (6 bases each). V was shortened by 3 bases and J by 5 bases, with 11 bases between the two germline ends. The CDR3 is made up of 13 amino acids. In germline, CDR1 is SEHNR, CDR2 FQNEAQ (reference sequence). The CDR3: CASSLAGGNEQYF. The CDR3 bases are TGTGCCAGCAGCTTGGCCGGGGGCAACGAGCAGTACTTC.

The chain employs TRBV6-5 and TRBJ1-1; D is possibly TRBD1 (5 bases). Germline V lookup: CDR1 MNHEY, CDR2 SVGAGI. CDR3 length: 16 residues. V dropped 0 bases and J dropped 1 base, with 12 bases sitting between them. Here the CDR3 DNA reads TGTGCCAGCAGTTACTCGTATGGGGCCGAGAACACTGAAGCTTTCTTT. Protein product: CASSYSYGAENTEAFF.

The CDR3 is CASSLQTGGTDTQYF. CDR3 DNA sequence: TGTGCCAGCAGCTTACAAACAGGGGGCACAGATACGCAGTATTTT. V usage is TRBV5-4 and J usage is TRBJ2-3; 7 nucleotides match TRBD1. The CDR3 has 15 residues. Trimming cost V 2 bases and J 1 base; bases outside gene matches: 4. CDR1 is SGHNT, CDR2 YYREEE, per germline (reference sequence).